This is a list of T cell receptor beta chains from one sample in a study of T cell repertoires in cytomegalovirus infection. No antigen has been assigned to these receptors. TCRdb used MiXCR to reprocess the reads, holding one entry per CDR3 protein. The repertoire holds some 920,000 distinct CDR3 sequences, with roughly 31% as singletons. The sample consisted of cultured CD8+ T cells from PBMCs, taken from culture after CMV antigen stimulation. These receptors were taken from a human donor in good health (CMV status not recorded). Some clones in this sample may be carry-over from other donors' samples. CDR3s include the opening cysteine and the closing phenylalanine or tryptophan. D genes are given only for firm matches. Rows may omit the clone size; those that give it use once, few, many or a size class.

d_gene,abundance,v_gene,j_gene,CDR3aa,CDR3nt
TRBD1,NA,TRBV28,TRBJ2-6,CACSLRGRGPHGANVLTF,TGTGCCTGCAGTCTCCGGGGCAGGGGGCCACATGGGGCCAACGTCCTGACTTTC
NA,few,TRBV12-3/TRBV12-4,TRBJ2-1,CASSPLLVGKQFF,TGTGCCAGCAGTCCCCTACTAGTGGGAAAGCAGTTCTTC
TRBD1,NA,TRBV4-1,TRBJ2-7,CASSQDPDRGTYEQYF,TGCGCCAGCAGCCAAGATCCAGACAGGGGGACCTACGAGCAGTACTTC
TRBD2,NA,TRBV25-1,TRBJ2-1,CASSGTSRPFYNEQFF,TGTGCCAGCAGTGGGACTAGCCGACCATTCTACAATGAGCAGTTCTTC
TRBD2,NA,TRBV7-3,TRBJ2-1,CASKLGGGDEQFF,TGTGCCAGCAAACTGGGCGGGGGTGATGAGCAGTTCTTC
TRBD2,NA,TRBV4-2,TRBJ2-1,CASSRSIGGGNEQFF,TGTGCCAGCAGCCGTAGTATTGGCGGGGGGAATGAGCAGTTCTTC
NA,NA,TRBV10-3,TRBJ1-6,CVITSDSFGNSPLHF,TGTGTCATCACCTCGGACAGCTTCGGGAATTCACCCCTCCACTTT
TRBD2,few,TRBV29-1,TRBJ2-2,CSAILARSGELFF,TGCAGCGCGATACTAGCGCGGTCCGGGGAGCTGTTTTTT
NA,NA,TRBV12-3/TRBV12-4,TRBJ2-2,CASSFSIDSKNTGELFF,TGTGCCAGCAGTTTTTCAATCGACAGTAAGAACACCGGGGAGCTGTTTTTT
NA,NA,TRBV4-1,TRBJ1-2,CASFYGGGYTF,TGCGCCAGCTTCTACGGGGGCGGCTACACCTTC
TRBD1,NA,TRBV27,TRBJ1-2,CASSPTGGRIYGYTF,TGTGCCAGCAGTCCGACAGGGGGCCGCATCTATGGCTACACCTTC
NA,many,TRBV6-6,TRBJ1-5,CASSTRGVNQPQHF,TGTGCCAGCAGCACCAGGGGAGTTAATCAGCCCCAGCATTTT
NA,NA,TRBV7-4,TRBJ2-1,CASSRTRAPSDEQFF,TGTGCCAGCAGCCGGACTCGGGCTCCCTCGGATGAGCAGTTCTTC
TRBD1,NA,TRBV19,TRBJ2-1,CASSIDRDRGHAYNEQFF,TGTGCCAGTAGTATAGATCGGGACAGGGGGCATGCCTACAATGAGCAGTTCTTC
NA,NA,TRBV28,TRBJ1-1,CASSSLGLEAFF,TGTGCCAGCAGTTCCCTTGGCCTTGAAGCTTTCTTT
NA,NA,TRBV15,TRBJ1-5,CATRAAGGANQPQHF,TGTGCCACCCGTGCGGCCGGAGGGGCAAATCAGCCCCAGCATTTT
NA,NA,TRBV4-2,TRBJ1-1,CASSQDGGGGSEAFF,TGTGCCAGCAGCCAAGATGGGGGAGGAGGCTCTGAAGCTTTCTTT